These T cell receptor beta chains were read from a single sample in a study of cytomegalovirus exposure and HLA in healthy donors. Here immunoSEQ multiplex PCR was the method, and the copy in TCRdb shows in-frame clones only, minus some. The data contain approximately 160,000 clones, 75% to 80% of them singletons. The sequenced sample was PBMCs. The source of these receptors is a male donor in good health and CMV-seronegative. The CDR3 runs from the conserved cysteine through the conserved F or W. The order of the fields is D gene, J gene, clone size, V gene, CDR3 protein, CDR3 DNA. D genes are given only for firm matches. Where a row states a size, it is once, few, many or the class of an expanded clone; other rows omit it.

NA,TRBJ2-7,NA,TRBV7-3,CASSPDRSSYEQYF,TGTGCCAGCAGCCCAGACAGAAGCTCCTACGAGCAGTACTTC
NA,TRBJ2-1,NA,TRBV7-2,CASSLDGYNEQFF,TGTGCCAGCAGCTTAGACGGCTACAATGAGCAGTTCTTC
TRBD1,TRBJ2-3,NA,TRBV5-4,CASSQRVPGQQNTQYF,TGTGCCAGCAGCCAACGCGTCCCGGGACAGCAAAATACGCAGTATTTT
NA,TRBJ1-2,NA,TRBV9,CASSARDLLYGYTF,TGTGCCAGCAGCGCGCGGGACTTATTGTATGGCTACACCTTC
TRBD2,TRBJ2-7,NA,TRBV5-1,CASSPGTSGRGEQYF,TGCGCCAGCAGCCCCGGGACTAGCGGGAGGGGCGAGCAGTACTTC
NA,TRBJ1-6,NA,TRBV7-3,CASSLNQNSPLHF,TGTGCCAGCAGCTTAAACCAGAATTCACCCCTCCACTTT
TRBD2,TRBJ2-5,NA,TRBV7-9,CSSSLGRLAGPQETQYF,TGTTCCAGCAGCCTGGGGAGACTAGCGGGACCGCAAGAGACCCAGTACTTC
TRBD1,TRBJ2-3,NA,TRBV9,CASSGTGSWTDTQYF,TGTGCCAGCAGCGGGACAGGGTCATGGACAGATACGCAGTATTTT
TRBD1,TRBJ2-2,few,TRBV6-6,CASSYSPGQGSGELFF,TGTGCCAGCAGTTACTCTCCGGGACAGGGAAGCGGGGAGCTGTTTTTT
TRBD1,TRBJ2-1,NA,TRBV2,CASRIRDRALEQFF,TGTGCCAGCAGGATACGGGACAGGGCGCTGGAGCAGTTCTTC
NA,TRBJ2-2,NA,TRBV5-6,CASSLRGGGNTGELFF,TGTGCCAGCAGCCTCCGAGGAGGGGGCAACACCGGGGAGCTGTTTTTT
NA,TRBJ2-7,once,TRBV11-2,CASSLDGGRVVGGEQYF,TGTGCCAGCAGCTTAGATGGGGGCAGGGTAGTCGGTGGCGAGCAGTACTTC
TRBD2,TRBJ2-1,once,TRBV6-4,CASSGSGGSYNEQFF,TGTGCCAGCAGTGGTAGCGGGGGCTCCTACAATGAGCAGTTCTTC
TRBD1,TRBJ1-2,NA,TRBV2,CATTLDRGLGYTF,TGTGCCACTACGCTTGACAGGGGGCTTGGCTACACCTTC
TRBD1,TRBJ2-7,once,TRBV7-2,CASSLGQKSYEQYF,TGTGCCAGCAGCTTGGGACAGAAGTCCTACGAGCAGTACTTC
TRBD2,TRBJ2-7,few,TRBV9,CASSVGGDYFSYEQYF,TGTGCCAGCAGCGTAGGGGGGGACTACTTTTCCTACGAGCAGTACTTC
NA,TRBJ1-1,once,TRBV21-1,CASSFPSGQDCYTEAFF,TGTGCCAGCAGCTTTCCTTCCGGACAGGACTGCTACACTGAAGCTTTCTTT
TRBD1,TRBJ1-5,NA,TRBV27,CASSLTGTGPNSNQPQHF,TGTGCCAGCAGTTTGACCGGGACAGGGCCAAATAGCAATCAGCCCCAGCATTTT
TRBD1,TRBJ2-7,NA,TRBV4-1,CASSQTGPSYEQYF,TGCGCCAGCAGCCAGACAGGGCCCTCCTACGAGCAGTACTTC
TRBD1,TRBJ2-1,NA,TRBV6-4,CASGPGTGAYNEQFF,TGTGCCAGCGGTCCCGGGACAGGGGCTTACAATGAGCAGTTCTTC
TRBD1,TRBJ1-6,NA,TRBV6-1,CASSARDRNNSPLHF,TGTGCCAGCAGTGCCCGGGACAGAAATAATTCACCCCTCCACTTT
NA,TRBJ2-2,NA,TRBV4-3,CASSIDRSTGELFF,TGCGCCAGCAGCATCGACAGGTCCACCGGGGAGCTGTTTTTT
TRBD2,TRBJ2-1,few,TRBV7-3,CASSRGLALGDEQFF,TGTGCCAGCAGCAGGGGACTAGCGCTGGGGGATGAGCAGTTCTTC
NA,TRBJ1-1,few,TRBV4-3,CASSQDGLQEAFF,TGCGCCAGCAGCCAAGATGGACTGCAAGAAGCTTTCTTT
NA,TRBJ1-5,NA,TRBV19,CASSTQTGRNQPQHF,TGTGCCAGTAGTACCCAGACAGGACGCAATCAGCCCCAGCATTTT
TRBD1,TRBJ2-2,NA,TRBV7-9,CASSYDRGPANTGELFF,TGTGCCAGCAGCTACGACAGGGGGCCGGCGAACACCGGGGAGCTGTTTTTT
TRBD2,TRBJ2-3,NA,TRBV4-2,CASPQVAGNTDTQYF,TGTGCCAGCCCCCAAGTAGCGGGAAACACAGATACGCAGTATTTT
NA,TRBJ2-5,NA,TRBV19,CASSKVQGAALEETQYF,TGTGCCAGTAGTAAAGTGCAGGGCGCCGCCTTGGAAGAGACCCAGTACTTC
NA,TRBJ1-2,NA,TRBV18,CASSADTLGGYTF,TGTGCCAGCTCAGCGGACACGCTTGGGGGCTACACCTTC
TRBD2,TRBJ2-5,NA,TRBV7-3,CASSLDGRGEETQYF,TGTGCCAGCAGCTTAGACGGGCGGGGGGAAGAGACCCAGTACTTC
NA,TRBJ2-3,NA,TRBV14,CASSRGFSSTDTQYF,TGTGCCAGCAGCCGAGGGTTCTCTAGCACAGATACGCAGTATTTT
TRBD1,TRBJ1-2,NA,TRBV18,CASSGTGAISYGYTF,TGTGCCAGCTCCGGGACAGGGGCCATATCCTATGGCTACACCTTC
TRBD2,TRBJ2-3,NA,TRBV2,CASRRLAGTDTQYF,TGTGCCAGCAGACGACTAGCGGGCACAGATACGCAGTATTTT